Shown below are 29 T cell receptor beta chains from a single sample sequenced in a study of Ad26.COV2.S vaccination and SARS-CoV-2 variants. Sequenced by immunoSEQ multiplex PCR; TCRdb stores in-frame clones only, minus some. The sample includes approximately 300,000 clones, roughly 80% of them seen just once. Sample treatment: around 19 received Ad26.COV2.S at low or high dose, single or two shots; several received placebo; per-sample allocation not given. At day 63 after the first vaccine or placebo injection, samples were drawn. The sample here was peripheral blood, taken in a trial of Ad26.COV2.S vaccine versus placebo. The receptors were gathered from a person between 18 and 60 years old who received the Ad26.COV2.S COVID-19 vaccine or a placebo.

This chain connects TRBV5-1 to TRBJ1-3; a weak D match, TRBD1 (6 bases). Trimming stripped 3 bases from V and 0 bases from J, with 13 bases between. Germline values: CDR1 SGHRS, CDR2 YFSETQ. The CDR3 length is 16 residues. CDR3 bases: TGCGCCAGCAGCTCCCGAACAGGGAACTCTGGAAACACCATATATTTT. Its translation is CASSSRTGNSGNTIYF.

V is TRBV5-1 and J is TRBJ1-2; D unclear. Trimming took off 0 bases at V and 4 bases at J, with 10 bases between the two ends. This CDR3 has 14 amino acids. CDR1 is SGHRS, CDR2 YFSETQ, per germline. The CDR3 is CASSLASGVYGYTF. The CDR3 DNA follows: TGCGCCAGCAGCTTGGCATCCGGGGTCTATGGCTACACCTTC.

The V and J genes are TRBV6-5 and TRBJ2-1; unclear D gene. This CDR3 has 13 amino acids. Trimming took off 0 bases at V and 5 bases at J, with 5 bases between the two ends. Germline lookup yields CDR1 MNHEY and CDR2 SVGAGI. As DNA, the CDR3 is TGTGCCAGCAGTTACTCCAGAAACAATGAGCAGTTCTTC. Translation gives CASSYSRNNEQFF.

This clone has just one count. The chain uses TRBV6-1 and TRBJ1-2, with D tentatively TRBD1 (6 bases). Trimming stripped 3 bases from V and 5 bases from J, with 10 bases between. Germline CDR1 reads MNHNS; CDR2 reads SASEGT. CDR3 size: 13 residues. This chain's CDR3 is CASSDVQGYGYTF. Written as DNA, the CDR3 is TGTGCCAGCAGTGATGTTCAGGGGTATGGCTACACCTTC.

J is TRBJ1-1 and V is TRBV7-9; D possibly corresponds to TRBD1 (5 bases). CDR3 length equals 13 residues. Between the trimmed V and J ends, which lost 3 bases and 1 base, there was a span of 6 bases. Germline V lookup: CDR1 SEHNR, CDR2 FQNEAQ (reference sequence). In DNA form, the CDR3 reads TGTGCCAGCAGCTTCGGGGGGAACACTGAAGCTTTCTTT. Its protein product is CASSFGGNTEAFF.

This chain joins TRBV29-1 and TRBJ1-1; the D gene is possibly TRBD1 (6 bases). Germline V gene lookup returns CDR1 SQVTM and CDR2 ANQGSEA. The CDR3 contains 14 residues. The V end lost 4 bases, the J end lost 0 bases, and 12 bases lay between the germline ends. CDR3 DNA sequence: TGCAGCGTTGGGATAGGACAGCTGAACACTGAAGCTTTCTTT. This encodes CSVGIGQLNTEAFF.

This chain links TRBV9 with TRBJ2-1; tentatively, D is TRBD1 or TRBD2 (6 bases each). The CDR3 has 11 residues. V gave up 7 bases and J gave up 6 bases, with 8 bases separating them. Looked up from germline, CDR1 is SGDLS and CDR2 is YYNGEE. In DNA form, the CDR3 reads TGTGCCAGCGGAGGGGGCAATGAGCAGTTCTTC. Residues: CASGGGNEQFF.

The rearrangement links TRBV19 to TRBJ1-6, with 10 nucleotides matching TRBD1. Trimming at V came to 4 bases and at J to 9 bases, leaving 3 bases not matched to a gene. Germline V lookup: CDR1 LNHDA, CDR2 SQIVND (reference sequence). The CDR3 consists of 14 residues. CDR3 nucleotide sequence: TGTGCCAGTAGTAGCCGGGACAGGGGTTCACCCCTCCACTTT. Protein sequence: CASSSRDRGSPLHF.

CDR3 sequence reads: CASSNGRANYEQYF. The CDR3 nucleotides read TGTGCCAGCAGCAACGGGAGGGCGAACTACGAGCAGTACTTC. V and J are TRBV4-2 and TRBJ2-7, with 8 bases fitting TRBD2. Germline CDR1 reads LGHNA; CDR2 reads YNFKEQ. This CDR3 contains 14 residues. Trimming at V came to 5 bases and at J to 3 bases, leaving 6 bases not matched to a gene.

This chain links TRBV6-5 with TRBJ1-5; D unresolved. V gave up 5 bases and J gave up 0 bases, with 8 bases separating them. The CDR3 runs 14 residues. The germline V gene encodes CDR1 MNHEY and CDR2 SVGAGI. In DNA, the CDR3 is TGTGCCAGCAGTCTACCCCCTAGCAATCAGCCCCAGCATTTT. This translates into CASSLPPSNQPQHF.

V and J are TRBV21-1 and TRBJ2-6; the table gives TRBD1 as D, unverified against the DNA. TRBV21-1 is given as a pseudogene. This CDR3 comprises 16 residues. CDR3 bases: TGTGCCAGCAGCAAAAAGGGGTTCTCTGGGGCCAACGTCCTGACTTTC. It codes for CASSKKGFSGANVLTF.

V usage is TRBV11-3 and J usage is TRBJ2-1; 8 bases match TRBD2. Germline V lookup: CDR1 SGHNT, CDR2 YENEEA. The CDR3 has 17 residues. After removal of 4 bases from V and 9 bases from J, the junction contained 17 bases not matched to a gene. Here the CDR3 DNA reads TGTGCCAGCAGCTCCCTCGGAGCTAGCGGGTTGGTCGGTGAGCAGTTCTTC. Amino acids: CASSSLGASGLVGEQFF.

This rearrangement joins TRBV7-9 to TRBJ1-1, with D perhaps TRBD1 (5 bases). Germline V gene lookup returns CDR1 SEHNR and CDR2 FQNEAQ (reference sequence). This CDR3 has 15 amino acids. The V end was cut by 5 bases, the J end by 4 bases, with 17 bases between. CDR3: CASSLEGVLGTEAFF. CDR3 nucleotide sequence: TGTGCCAGCAGCCTGGAAGGGGTCCTGGGCACTGAAGCTTTCTTT.

The CDR3 sequence is CASSHHGTEKEQFF. CDR3 coding DNA: TGTGCCAGCAGCCACCATGGGACAGAAAAAGAGCAGTTCTTC. The rearrangement uses TRBV3-1 (or the pseudogene TRBV3-2) and TRBJ2-1; TRBD1 matches at 7 bases. V shed 3 bases and J 10 bases; nucleotides not matched to a gene: 9. Germline CDR1 and CDR2: LGHDT and YNNKEL (reference sequence). The CDR3 spans 14 residues.

This sequence joins TRBV3-1 (or the pseudogene TRBV3-2) and TRBJ1-5; no definite D call. The CDR3 is made up of 13 amino acids. CDR1 and CDR2 from the germline V gene are LGHDT and YNNKEL (reference sequence). The V and J ends lost 4 bases and 7 bases respectively, with 11 bases between them. The CDR3 coding sequence is TGTGCCAGCAGCCCAACGGGTAGCCAGCCCCAGCATTTT. Its translation is CASSPTGSQPQHF.

This clone was found a few times. CDR3 coding DNA: TGCGCCAGCAGCTACCCCGGACAGGGGGCGAAGTACTTC. Protein sequence: CASSYPGQGAKYF. The V gene is TRBV5-1, the J gene TRBJ2-7; 11 nucleotides line up with TRBD1. Germline assignment: CDR1 SGHRS and CDR2 YFSETQ. V shed 3 bases, J shed 11 bases, and the junction held 7 bases outside the gene matches. The CDR3 loop spans 13 amino acids.

The chain has TRBV5-5 and TRBJ2-7; the D call may be TRBD1 or TRBD2 (5 bases each). Deletions cut 5 bases from V and 1 base from J, with 13 bases between. The CDR3 runs to 14 residues. CDR1 and CDR2 (germline): SGHKS, YYEKEE (reference sequence). The CDR3 reads CASRPGTVSYEQYF. CDR3 nucleotides: TGTGCCAGCAGACCTGGGACGGTGTCCTACGAGCAGTACTTC.

The rearrangement joins TRBV5-1 to TRBJ1-4; D unresolved. V was clipped by 0 bases and J by 0 bases, with 9 bases between them. Germline lookup yields CDR1 SGHRS and CDR2 YFSETQ. The CDR3 has 16 residues. CDR3: CASSLGLSATNEKLFF. The CDR3 DNA follows: TGCGCCAGCAGCTTGGGACTGTCAGCAACTAATGAAAAACTGTTTTTT.

The gene calls are TRBV12-3 or TRBV12-4 and TRBJ1-1; D ambiguous. V lost 5 bases and J 7 bases, leaving 11 bases between the germline ends. This CDR3 region has 12 residues. CDR3 amino acids: CASSPSPGEAFF. CDR3 sequence (DNA): TGTGCCAGCAGTCCTAGTCCCGGTGAAGCTTTCTTT.

The rearrangement joins TRBV5-1 to TRBJ1-1, with D uncertain. The CDR3 has 13 amino acids. Germline CDR1 reads SGHRS; CDR2 reads YFSETQ. Trimming took off 5 bases at V and 2 bases at J, with 10 bases between the two ends. For the CDR3, the DNA is TGCGCCAGCAGGGCAGTACTAAACACTGAAGCTTTCTTT. Protein sequence: CASRAVLNTEAFF.

The rearrangement joins TRBV29-1 to TRBJ1-1; D not resolved. The CDR3 consists of 14 residues. Trimming left V 7 bases short and J 0 bases short, with 15 bases between. In germline, CDR1 is SQVTM, CDR2 ANQGSEA. CDR3 bases: TGCAGCGGGTACTCCCCTCTCCTGAACACTGAAGCTTTCTTT. Translating it yields CSGYSPLLNTEAFF.

For the CDR3, the DNA is TGTGCCAGTAGTTCCCCGGGGGCCGGGGATGAGCAGTTCTTC. It translates to CASSSPGAGDEQFF. This chain uses TRBV19 with TRBJ2-1; the D gene could be TRBD1 or TRBD2 (6 bases each). The CDR3 contains 14 residues. The germline gives CDR1 LNHDA, CDR2 SQIVND (reference sequence). Trimming cost V 5 bases and J 8 bases, with 16 bases left between them.

The J gene is TRBJ2-7, the V gene TRBV5-4; perhaps TRBD2 as D (5 bases). Trimming took 4 bases from V and 3 from J, leaving 20 bases between them. The CDR3 contains 16 residues. CDR1 and CDR2 (germline): SGHNT, YYREEE (reference sequence). The CDR3 DNA follows: TGTGCCAGCAGCCCAGACCCCGGGAACACCTACTACGAGCAGTACTTC. Translating gives CASSPDPGNTYYEQYF.

The rearrangement uses TRBV12-3 or TRBV12-4 and TRBJ1-2, with TRBD1 as a possible D gene (6 bases). The CDR3 loop spans 13 amino acids. The V end lost 1 base, the J end lost 6 bases, and 9 bases lay between the germline ends. In nucleotides, the CDR3 is TGTGCCAGCAGTTTAGTACAGGGAGATGGCTACACCTTC. It encodes CASSLVQGDGYTF.

The CDR3 sequence is CAISYVLGDKNIQYF. The CDR3 nucleotides read TGTGCCATCAGTTACGTCTTGGGGGACAAAAACATTCAGTACTTC. The chain has TRBV10-3 and TRBJ2-4; D tentatively fits TRBD1 or TRBD2 (5 bases each). The CDR3 runs to 15 residues. Germline CDR1 reads ENHRY; CDR2 reads SYGVKD. Trimming shortened V by 5 bases and J by 3 bases, and 14 bases separated the two germline ends.

This rearrangement joins TRBV5-5 to TRBJ2-2; D might be TRBD2 (5 bases). With 0 bases removed from V and 2 bases from J, the gap between germline ends came to 11 bases. The germline CDR1 and CDR2 sequences are SGHKS and YYEKEE (reference sequence). The CDR3 totals 16 residues. The CDR3, as DNA: TGTGCCAGCAGCTTGGGTCTAGCAGTAAACACCGGGGAGCTGTTTTTT. Translating it yields CASSLGLAVNTGELFF.

The gene calls are TRBV28 and TRBJ1-5; no reliable D call. The germline V gene encodes CDR1 MDHEN and CDR2 SYDVKM. CDR3 size: 13 residues. Trimming took 5 bases from V and 5 from J, leaving 10 bases between them. The CDR3 DNA is TGTGCCAGCAGTCCCCCAACGTATCAGCCCCAGCATTTT. Translated: CASSPPTYQPQHF.

This clone appeared once. The sample carries other DNA sequences with the same CDR3. This chain joins TRBV27 and TRBJ2-1; TRBD1 matches at 11 bases. The germline V gene encodes CDR1 MNHEY and CDR2 SMNVEV (reference sequence). Trimming removed 5 bases from V and 4 bases from J; junction bases left unmatched: 4. The CDR3 runs to 15 residues. This CDR3 reads CASSPGTGGYNEQFF. Here the CDR3 DNA reads TGTGCCAGCAGTCCCGGGACAGGGGGGTACAATGAGCAGTTCTTC.

V usage is TRBV4-2 and J usage is TRBJ1-4; 8 bases align to TRBD1. The V segment lost 0 bases and the J segment 5 bases; nucleotides outside the gene matches: 8. The CDR3 has 17 residues. Looked up from germline, CDR1 is LGHNA and CDR2 is YNFKEQ. For the CDR3, the DNA is TGTGCCAGCAGCCAAGAGGGGCCCTGGACAGGGAATGAAAAACTGTTTTTT. The encoded protein is CASSQEGPWTGNEKLFF.